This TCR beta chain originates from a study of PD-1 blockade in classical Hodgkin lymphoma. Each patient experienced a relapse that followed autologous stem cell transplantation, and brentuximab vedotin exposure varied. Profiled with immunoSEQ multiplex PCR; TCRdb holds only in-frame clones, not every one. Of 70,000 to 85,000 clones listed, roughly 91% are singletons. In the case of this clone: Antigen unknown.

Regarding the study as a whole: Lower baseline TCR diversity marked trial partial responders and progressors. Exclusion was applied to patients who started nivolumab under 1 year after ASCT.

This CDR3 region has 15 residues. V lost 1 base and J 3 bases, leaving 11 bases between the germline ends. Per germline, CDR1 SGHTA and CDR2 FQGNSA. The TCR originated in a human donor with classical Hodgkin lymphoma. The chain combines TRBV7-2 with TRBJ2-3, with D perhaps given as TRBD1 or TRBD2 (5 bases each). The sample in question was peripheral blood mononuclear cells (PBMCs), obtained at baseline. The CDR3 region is CASSLGGTDTDTQYF. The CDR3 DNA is TGTGCCAGCAGCTTAGGAGGGACGGATACAGATACGCAGTATTTT.